These 5 T cell receptor beta chains share one sample of origin, sequenced in a study of blood T cells in healthy people across ages (dated by TCRdb to 2014 to 2015). The library was generated by 5' RACE. The reads were generated on an Illumina HiSeq 2500. A second about 6 to 11 cycle PCR used a sample-barcoded 5' primer and a J-beta primer mix. TCRdb applied fastp at Q25 and MiXCR to the public reads, then kept only in-frame beta chains. Here each entry gathers all rows of one CDR3 protein and keeps the most common genes and DNA. The sample data list 1.5 million to 2 million distinct CDR3 sequences, and approximately 50% of these were observed just once. The ten top clones hold around 2.1% of the sample. Sequenced sample: blood. These receptors all come from a woman in her 40s in good health.

The chain combines TRBV20-1 with TRBJ2-1; 11 bases are shared with TRBD2. Germline assignment: CDR1 DFQATT and CDR2 SNEGSKA (reference sequence). The CDR3 extends over 15 amino acids. V was clipped by 0 bases and J by 15 bases; unmatched bases: 13. The CDR3 DNA is TGCAGTGCTAGAGATCCTAGCGGGGGGCCTATGCGGGGGTTCTTC. This sequence encodes CSARDPSGGPMRGFF.

The CDR3 loop reads CSARVQVWQMMGETQYF. The CDR3 nucleotides are TGCAGTGCTAGAGTACAGGTCTGGCAGATGATGGGTGAGACCCAGTACTTC. This chain links TRBV20-1 with TRBJ2-7, with a weak D call TRBD1 (5 bases). The J call could be wrong; TRBJ2-5 is a better fit for the DNA end. Germline V gene lookup returns CDR1 DFQATT and CDR2 SNEGSKA (reference sequence). CDR3 length: 17 residues.

The genes are TRBV27 and TRBJ1-6, with D hard to call. Trimming took 4 bases from V and 7 from J, leaving 11 bases between them. The CDR3 has 14 amino acids. Germline assignment: CDR1 MNHEY and CDR2 SMNVEV (reference sequence). For the CDR3, the DNA is TGTGCCAGCAGTTCGACGGGAAAGAATTCACCCCTCCACTTT. Protein product: CASSSTGKNSPLHF.

This clonotype was found once. This chain uses TRBV29-1 with TRBJ1-1; 8 nucleotides match TRBD1. Germline lookup yields CDR1 SQVTM and CDR2 ANQGSEA. CDR3 length: 11 residues. The J segment lost 10 bases and the V segment lost 8 bases, leaving 9 bases of the junction unmatched. In DNA form, the CDR3 reads TGCAGCACCTCCAGGGGGCAGGGAGCTTTCTTT. This sequence encodes CSTSRGQGAFF.

This clonotype has a count of ten or more. The J gene is TRBJ1-5, the V gene TRBV7-9; a possible D gene is TRBD1 (5 bases). Germline-derived CDR1 and CDR2 are SEHNR and FQNEAQ (reference sequence). This CDR3 is 16 amino acids long. The V gene lost 1 base and the J gene lost 8 bases, with 18 bases spanning the gap. The CDR3 sequence is CASSLERGLPEKPQHF. The CDR3 nucleotides read TGTGCCAGCAGCTTAGAACGGGGCTTACCTGAGAAGCCCCAGCATTTT.